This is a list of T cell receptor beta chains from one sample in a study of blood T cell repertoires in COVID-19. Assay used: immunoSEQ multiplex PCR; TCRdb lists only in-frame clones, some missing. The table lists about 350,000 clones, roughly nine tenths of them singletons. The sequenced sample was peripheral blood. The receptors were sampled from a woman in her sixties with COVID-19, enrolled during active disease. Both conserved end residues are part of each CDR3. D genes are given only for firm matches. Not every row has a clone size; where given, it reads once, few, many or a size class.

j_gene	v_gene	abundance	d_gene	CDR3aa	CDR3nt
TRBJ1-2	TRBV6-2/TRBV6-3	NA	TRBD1	CASSSPAGGVYGYTF	TGTGCCAGCAGTTCTCCGGCAGGGGGTGTCTATGGCTACACCTTC
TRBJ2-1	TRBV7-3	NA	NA	CASSSRPAGMRFF	TGTGCCAGCAGCTCCCGCCCGGCAGGTATGAGGTTCTTC
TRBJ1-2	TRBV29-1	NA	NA	CSVTTGYYGYTF	TGCAGCGTTACGACAGGTTACTATGGCTACACCTTC
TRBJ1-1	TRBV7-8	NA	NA	CASSIKVGGVNTEAFF	TGTGCCAGCAGCATAAAGGTGGGGGGTGTGAACACTGAAGCTTTCTTT
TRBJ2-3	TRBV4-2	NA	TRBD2	CASSPRAGGPAYTDTQYF	TGTGCCAGCAGCCCCAGAGCGGGGGGCCCCGCATACACAGATACGCAGTATTTT
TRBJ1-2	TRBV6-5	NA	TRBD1	CASSTWTGVNYGYTF	TGTGCCAGCAGTACCTGGACAGGGGTAAATTATGGCTACACCTTC
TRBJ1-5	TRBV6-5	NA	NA	CASVSTGKRQPQHF	TGTGCCAGCGTATCCACAGGGAAAAGGCAGCCCCAGCATTTT
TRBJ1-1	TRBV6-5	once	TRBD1	CASSYQTGPAFF	TGTGCCAGCAGTTACCAGACAGGGCCGGCTTTCTTT
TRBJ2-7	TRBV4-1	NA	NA	CASSSASAYYEQYF	TGCGCCAGCAGCTCGGCTAGCGCTTACTACGAGCAGTACTTC
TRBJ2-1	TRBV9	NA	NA	CASSPGIQVYNEQFF	TGTGCCAGCAGCCCCGGGATTCAGGTCTACAATGAGCAGTTCTTC
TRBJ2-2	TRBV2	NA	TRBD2	CASSFLAGGNGELFF	TGTGCCAGCAGTTTCTTAGCGGGGGGTAACGGGGAGCTGTTTTTT
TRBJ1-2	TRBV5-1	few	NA	CASSLGPRGSNYGYTF	TGCGCCAGCAGCCTAGGCCCAAGGGGTTCCAACTATGGCTACACCTTC
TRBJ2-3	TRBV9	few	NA	CASSRVTDTQYF	TGTGCCAGCAGTCGGGTGACAGATACGCAGTATTTT
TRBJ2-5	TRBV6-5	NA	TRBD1	CASSYSGTGVQETQYF	TGTGCCAGCAGTTACTCGGGGACAGGGGTCCAAGAGACCCAGTACTTC
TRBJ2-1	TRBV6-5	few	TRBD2	CAGSSGESYNEQFF	TGTGCCGGATCTAGCGGGGAGTCCTACAATGAGCAGTTCTTC
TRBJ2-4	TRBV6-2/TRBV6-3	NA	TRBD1	CASSYSIRGGGGNIQYF	TGTGCCAGCAGTTACTCGATAAGAGGGGGCGGTGGAAACATTCAGTACTTC
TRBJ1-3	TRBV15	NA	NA	CATTPTGKGSGNTIYF	TGTGCCACCACGCCAACAGGGAAAGGCTCTGGAAACACCATATATTTT
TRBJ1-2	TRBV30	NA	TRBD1	CAWRADRGYGYTF	TGTGCCTGGAGGGCCGACAGGGGTTATGGCTACACCTTC
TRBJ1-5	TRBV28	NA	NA	CASSPQGGSNQPQHF	TGTGCCAGCAGCCCACAGGGTGGCAGCAATCAGCCCCAGCATTTT
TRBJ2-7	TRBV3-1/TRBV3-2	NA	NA	CASSHVGGAWYF	TGTGCCAGCAGCCATGTCGGAGGGGCATGGTACTTC
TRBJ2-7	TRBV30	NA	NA	CAWSRGSFYYEQYF	TGTGCCTGGAGTCGGGGTTCCTTCTACTACGAGCAGTACTTC
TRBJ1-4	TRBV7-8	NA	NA	CASSLVAGVAEKLFF	TGTGCCAGCAGCTTAGTCGCAGGGGTGGCTGAAAAACTGTTTTTT
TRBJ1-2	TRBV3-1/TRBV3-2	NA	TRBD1	CASSHRDSGYDGYTF	TGTGCCAGCAGCCACAGGGACAGCGGTTACGATGGCTACACCTTC
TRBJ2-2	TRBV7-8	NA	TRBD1	CASSSRGQGNTGELFF	TGTGCCAGCAGCTCGCGGGGACAGGGGAACACCGGGGAGCTGTTTTTT
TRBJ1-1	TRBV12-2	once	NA	CASRLAQEEYENTEAFF	TGTGCAAGTCGCTTAGCGCAGGAGGAGTATGAAAACACTGAAGCTTTCTTT
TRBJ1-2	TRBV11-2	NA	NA	CASSFAGSLSGYTF	TGTGCCAGCAGCTTTGCCGGGTCTTTATCTGGCTACACCTTC
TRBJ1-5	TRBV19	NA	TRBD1	CASSDRGEGNQPQHF	TGTGCCAGTAGCGACAGGGGCGAGGGCAATCAGCCCCAGCATTTT
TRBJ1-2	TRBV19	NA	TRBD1	CASYRGRQGYTF	TGTGCCAGTTATAGGGGGCGTCAGGGCTACACCTTC
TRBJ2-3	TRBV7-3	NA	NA	CASSPAGGPTDTQYF	TGTGCCAGCAGCCCCGCCGGGGGTCCCACAGATACGCAGTATTTT
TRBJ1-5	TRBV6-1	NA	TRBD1	CASRERGTGLSNQPQHF	TGTGCCAGCAGAGAAAGAGGGACAGGACTTAGCAATCAGCCCCAGCATTTT
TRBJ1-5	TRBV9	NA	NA	CASSVGGGIQPQHF	TGTGCCAGCAGCGTAGGGGGGGGAATCCAGCCCCAGCATTTT
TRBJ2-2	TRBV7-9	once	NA	CGSGKMISGELFF	TGTGGGTCGGGGAAGATGATCTCCGGGGAGCTGTTTTTT
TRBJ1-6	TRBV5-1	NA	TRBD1	CASSLQGLISPLHF	TGCGCCAGCAGCTTACAGGGGTTGATTTCACCCCTCCACTTT
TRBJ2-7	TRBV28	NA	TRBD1	CASSLGTGNYEQYF	TGTGCCAGCAGTTTGGGGACAGGGAACTACGAGCAGTACTTC
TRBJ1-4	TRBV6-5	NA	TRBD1	CASLDRGRDEKLFF	TGTGCCAGCTTGGACAGGGGCAGGGATGAAAAACTGTTTTTT
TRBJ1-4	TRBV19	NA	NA	CASSPSREKLFF	TGTGCCAGTAGTCCGAGTCGCGAAAAACTGTTTTTT
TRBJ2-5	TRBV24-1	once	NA	CATSDHRDIVGTQYF	TGTGCCACCAGTGATCACCGGGACATCGTTGGGACCCAGTACTTC
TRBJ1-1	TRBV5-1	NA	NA	CASSQVGVRGWRNTEAFF	TGCGCCAGCAGCCAGGTTGGAGTCCGGGGTTGGAGGAACACTGAAGCTTTCTTT
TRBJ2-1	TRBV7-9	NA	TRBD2	CASYHQRGGYNEQFF	TGTGCCAGCTACCACCAGCGGGGGGGCTACAATGAGCAGTTCTTC
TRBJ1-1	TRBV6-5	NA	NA	CASSFRGARRNTEAFF	TGTGCCAGCAGTTTTCGGGGGGCCCGTAGGAACACTGAAGCTTTCTTT
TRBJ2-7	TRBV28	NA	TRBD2	CASSSPSGGAPCEQYF	TGTGCCAGCAGTTCCCCTAGCGGGGGGGCCCCCTGCGAGCAGTACTTC
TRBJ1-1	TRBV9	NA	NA	CASSVVSQGSEAFF	TGTGCCAGCAGCGTAGTATCCCAGGGGTCTGAAGCTTTCTTT
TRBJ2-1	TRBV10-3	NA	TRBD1	CAISGGTGYNEQFF	TGTGCCATCAGTGGGGGGACAGGCTACAATGAGCAGTTCTTC
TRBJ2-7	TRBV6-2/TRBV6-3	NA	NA	CASSYSWGPVPYEQYF	TGTGCCAGCAGTTACTCATGGGGGCCCGTGCCCTACGAGCAGTACTTC
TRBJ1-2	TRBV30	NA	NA	CAWSPQRANYGYTF	TGTGCCTGGAGTCCACAGAGAGCAAACTATGGCTACACCTTC
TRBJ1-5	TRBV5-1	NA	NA	CASSFQGFAGQPQHF	TGCGCCAGCAGCTTTCAAGGGTTCGCGGGTCAGCCCCAGCATTTT
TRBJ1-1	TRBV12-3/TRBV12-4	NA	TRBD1	CASRGQGYTEAFF	TGTGCCAGCAGGGGACAGGGATACACTGAAGCTTTCTTT
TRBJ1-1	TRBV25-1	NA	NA	CASSLGGQPEAFF	TGTGCCAGCAGTTTAGGAGGACAGCCTGAAGCTTTCTTT
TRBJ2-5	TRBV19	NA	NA	CASSQRKRTAQETQYF	TGTGCCAGTAGTCAAAGGAAAAGGACAGCCCAAGAGACCCAGTACTTC
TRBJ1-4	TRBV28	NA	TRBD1	CASSLRGGAGEKLFF	TGTGCCAGCAGTTTACGAGGGGGCGCCGGTGAAAAACTGTTTTTT
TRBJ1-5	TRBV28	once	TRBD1	CASSLRTGSLGNQPQHF	TGTGCCAGCAGTTTAAGGACAGGGTCGCTAGGGAATCAGCCCCAGCATTTT
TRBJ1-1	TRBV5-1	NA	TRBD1	CASNKGQGGNTEAFF	TGCGCCAGCAACAAGGGACAGGGAGGGAACACTGAAGCTTTCTTT